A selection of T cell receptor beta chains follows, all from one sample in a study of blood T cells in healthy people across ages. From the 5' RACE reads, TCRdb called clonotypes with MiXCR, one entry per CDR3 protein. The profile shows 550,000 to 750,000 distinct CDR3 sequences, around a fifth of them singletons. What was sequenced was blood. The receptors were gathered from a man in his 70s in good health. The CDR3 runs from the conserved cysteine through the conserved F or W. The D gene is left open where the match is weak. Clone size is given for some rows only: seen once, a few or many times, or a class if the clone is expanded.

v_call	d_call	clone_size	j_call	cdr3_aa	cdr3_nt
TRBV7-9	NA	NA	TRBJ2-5	CASSFRLDKQETQYF	TGTGCCAGCAGCTTTAGACTGGACAAACAAGAGACCCAGTACTTC
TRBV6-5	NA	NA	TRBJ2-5	CASSTYRLHQETQYF	TGTGCCAGCAGTACCTACAGGTTACACCAAGAGACCCAGTACTTC
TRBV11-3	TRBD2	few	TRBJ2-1	CASSSLLAGARPPYNEQFF	TGTGCCAGCAGCTCCCTACTAGCGGGAGCCCGTCCTCCTTACAATGAGCAGTTCTTC
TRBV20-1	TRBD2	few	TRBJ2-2	CSASPGLAGTGELFF	TGCAGTGCTAGCCCCGGACTAGCGGGGACCGGGGAGCTGTTTTTT
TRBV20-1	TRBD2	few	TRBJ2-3	CSASRASGLTDTQYF	TGCAGTGCTAGTCGGGCTAGCGGGCTCACAGATACGCAGTATTTT
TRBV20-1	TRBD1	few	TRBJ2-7	CSAGGQDYEQYF	TGCAGTGCTGGAGGACAGGACTACGAGCAGTACTTC
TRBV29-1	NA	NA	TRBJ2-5	CSAYMGEETQYF	TGCAGCGCCTATATGGGGGAAGAGACCCAGTACTTC
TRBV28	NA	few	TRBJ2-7	CASSFRAVYEQYF	TGTGCCAGCAGTTTCAGGGCAGTGTACGAGCAGTACTTC
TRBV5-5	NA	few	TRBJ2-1	CASSLVPGANEQFF	TGTGCCAGCAGCTTGGTTCCGGGGGCAAATGAGCAGTTCTTC
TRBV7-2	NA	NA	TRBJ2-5	CASSLRGLGTQYF	TGTGCCAGCAGCTTACGAGGCTTGGGGACCCAGTACTTC
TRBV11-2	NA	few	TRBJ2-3	CASSLTATTDTQYF	TGTGCCAGCAGCTTGACGGCCACCACAGATACGCAGTATTTT
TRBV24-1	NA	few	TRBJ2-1	CATTRTGLNEQFF	TGTGCCACCACCAGGACGGGGTTGAATGAGCAGTTCTTC
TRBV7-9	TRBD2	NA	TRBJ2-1	CASIRSSGLSSYNEQFF	TGTGCCAGCATTCGGTCTAGCGGGCTAAGCTCCTACAATGAGCAGTTCTTC
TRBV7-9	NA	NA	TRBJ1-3	CASSLGVNTIYF	TGTGCCAGCAGCTTAGGGGTAAACACCATATATTTT
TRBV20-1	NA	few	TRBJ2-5	CSAPQGEGGETQYF	TGCAGTGCCCCTCAGGGGGAGGGAGGAGAGACCCAGTACTTC
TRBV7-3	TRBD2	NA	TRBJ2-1	CASSAMSGIGRNEQFF	TGTGCCAGCAGCGCGATGAGCGGGATAGGTAGAAATGAGCAGTTCTTC
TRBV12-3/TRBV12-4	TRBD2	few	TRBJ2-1	CASRVAGGSYNEQFF	TGTGCCAGCAGGGTAGCGGGAGGTTCCTACAATGAGCAGTTCTTC
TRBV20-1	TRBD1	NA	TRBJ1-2	CSASLGGGSYGYTF	TGCAGTGCTAGCCTTGGAGGGGGCAGCTATGGCTACACCTTC
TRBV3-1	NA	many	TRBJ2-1	CASSPDYNEQFF	TGTGCCAGCAGCCCTGACTACAATGAGCAGTTCTTC
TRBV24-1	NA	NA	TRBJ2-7	CATSASGRSYEQYF	TGTGCCACCAGTGCTTCGGGCAGATCCTACGAGCAGTACTTC
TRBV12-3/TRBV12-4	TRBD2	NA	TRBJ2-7	CASSLGLAGDERYF	TGTGCCAGCAGTTTAGGACTAGCTGGGGACGAGCGGTACTTC
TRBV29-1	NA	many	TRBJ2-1	CSVPTPYNEQFF	TGCAGCGTCCCTACCCCCTACAATGAGCAGTTCTTC
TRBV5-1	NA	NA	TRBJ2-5	CASSVRTEETQYF	TGCGCCAGCAGCGTAAGGACAGAAGAGACCCAGTACTTC
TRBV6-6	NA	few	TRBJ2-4	CASAQGGTLAKNIQYF	TGTGCCAGCGCCCAAGGAGGGACTTTAGCCAAAAACATTCAATACTTC
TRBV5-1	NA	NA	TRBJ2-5	CASSLEGVLETQYF	TGCGCCAGCAGCTTGGAGGGGGTCCTAGAGACCCAGTACTTC
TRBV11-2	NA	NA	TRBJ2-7	CASSQRAGSPYEQYF	TGTGCCAGCAGCCAAAGGGCAGGCTCCCCCTACGAGCAGTACTTC
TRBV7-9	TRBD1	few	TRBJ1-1	CASSFQGDGAEAFF	TGTGCCAGCAGCTTTCAGGGGGACGGCGCTGAAGCTTTCTTT
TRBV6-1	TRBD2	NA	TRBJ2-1	CASSEPRGKGLAEYNEQFF	TGTGCCAGCAGTGAGCCCAGGGGCAAGGGACTAGCGGAATACAATGAGCAGTTCTTC